This TCR beta chain was recovered during a study of blood T cell repertoires in COVID-19. As for the study in general: The cDNA or gDNA used as material had been derived from T cells, B-cell-depleted T cells, or PBMCs.

Germline V gene sequence: CDR1 SGHTS, CDR2 YDEGEE. This CDR3 spans 17 amino acids. The V segment lost 0 bases and the J segment 4 bases; nucleotides outside the gene matches: 9. Under the authors' procedure: The assay estimated nucleated cells by amplifying reference gene primers. Measured with immunoSEQ multiplex PCR; TCRdb has only the in-frame clones, and not every one. V and J calls plus clone size are reproduced from that table; the DNA served to infer D and trimming. The sample yields about 240,000 clones, around four fifths seen once. This chain connects TRBV5-8 to TRBJ2-3; 9 bases are a match to TRBD2. Sequenced sample: peripheral blood. The receptor comes from a woman in her 70s with acute or convalescent COVID-19. The CDR3 here is CASSLEFASGVADTQYF. CDR3 DNA sequence: TGTGCCAGCAGCTTGGAATTTGCTAGCGGGGTTGCAGATACGCAGTATTTT.